This record concerns one T cell receptor (beta chain) sequence. Its matching antigen is unknown. The V end lost 0 bases, the J end lost 6 bases, and 11 bases lay between the germline ends. This CDR3 comprises 14 residues. Germline V gene data show CDR1 as SGHNT and CDR2 as YYREEE (reference sequence). This specimen belongs to a study of cytomegalovirus exposure and HLA in healthy donors. Findings and limits, study-wide: TCR beta V segments were, for the most part, productive about 87% or about 30% of the time in an earlier analysis.

Researchers ran the PCR with 60 Vbeta and 13 Jbeta primers. Clones were sequenced by immunoSEQ multiplex PCR, and TCRdb holds only the in-frame ones, with some missing. The data show under 250,000 clones, 79% seen once. The rearrangement uses TRBV5-4 and TRBJ2-3; D might be TRBD1 (5 bases). This sequence was found in a woman aged 30 to 39 in good health and CMV-seropositive. The sequencing input was PBMCs. CDR3 DNA: TGTGCCAGCAGCTTGGTGGAAAAGGGGGATACGCAGTATTTT. Protein sequence: CASSLVEKGDTQYF.